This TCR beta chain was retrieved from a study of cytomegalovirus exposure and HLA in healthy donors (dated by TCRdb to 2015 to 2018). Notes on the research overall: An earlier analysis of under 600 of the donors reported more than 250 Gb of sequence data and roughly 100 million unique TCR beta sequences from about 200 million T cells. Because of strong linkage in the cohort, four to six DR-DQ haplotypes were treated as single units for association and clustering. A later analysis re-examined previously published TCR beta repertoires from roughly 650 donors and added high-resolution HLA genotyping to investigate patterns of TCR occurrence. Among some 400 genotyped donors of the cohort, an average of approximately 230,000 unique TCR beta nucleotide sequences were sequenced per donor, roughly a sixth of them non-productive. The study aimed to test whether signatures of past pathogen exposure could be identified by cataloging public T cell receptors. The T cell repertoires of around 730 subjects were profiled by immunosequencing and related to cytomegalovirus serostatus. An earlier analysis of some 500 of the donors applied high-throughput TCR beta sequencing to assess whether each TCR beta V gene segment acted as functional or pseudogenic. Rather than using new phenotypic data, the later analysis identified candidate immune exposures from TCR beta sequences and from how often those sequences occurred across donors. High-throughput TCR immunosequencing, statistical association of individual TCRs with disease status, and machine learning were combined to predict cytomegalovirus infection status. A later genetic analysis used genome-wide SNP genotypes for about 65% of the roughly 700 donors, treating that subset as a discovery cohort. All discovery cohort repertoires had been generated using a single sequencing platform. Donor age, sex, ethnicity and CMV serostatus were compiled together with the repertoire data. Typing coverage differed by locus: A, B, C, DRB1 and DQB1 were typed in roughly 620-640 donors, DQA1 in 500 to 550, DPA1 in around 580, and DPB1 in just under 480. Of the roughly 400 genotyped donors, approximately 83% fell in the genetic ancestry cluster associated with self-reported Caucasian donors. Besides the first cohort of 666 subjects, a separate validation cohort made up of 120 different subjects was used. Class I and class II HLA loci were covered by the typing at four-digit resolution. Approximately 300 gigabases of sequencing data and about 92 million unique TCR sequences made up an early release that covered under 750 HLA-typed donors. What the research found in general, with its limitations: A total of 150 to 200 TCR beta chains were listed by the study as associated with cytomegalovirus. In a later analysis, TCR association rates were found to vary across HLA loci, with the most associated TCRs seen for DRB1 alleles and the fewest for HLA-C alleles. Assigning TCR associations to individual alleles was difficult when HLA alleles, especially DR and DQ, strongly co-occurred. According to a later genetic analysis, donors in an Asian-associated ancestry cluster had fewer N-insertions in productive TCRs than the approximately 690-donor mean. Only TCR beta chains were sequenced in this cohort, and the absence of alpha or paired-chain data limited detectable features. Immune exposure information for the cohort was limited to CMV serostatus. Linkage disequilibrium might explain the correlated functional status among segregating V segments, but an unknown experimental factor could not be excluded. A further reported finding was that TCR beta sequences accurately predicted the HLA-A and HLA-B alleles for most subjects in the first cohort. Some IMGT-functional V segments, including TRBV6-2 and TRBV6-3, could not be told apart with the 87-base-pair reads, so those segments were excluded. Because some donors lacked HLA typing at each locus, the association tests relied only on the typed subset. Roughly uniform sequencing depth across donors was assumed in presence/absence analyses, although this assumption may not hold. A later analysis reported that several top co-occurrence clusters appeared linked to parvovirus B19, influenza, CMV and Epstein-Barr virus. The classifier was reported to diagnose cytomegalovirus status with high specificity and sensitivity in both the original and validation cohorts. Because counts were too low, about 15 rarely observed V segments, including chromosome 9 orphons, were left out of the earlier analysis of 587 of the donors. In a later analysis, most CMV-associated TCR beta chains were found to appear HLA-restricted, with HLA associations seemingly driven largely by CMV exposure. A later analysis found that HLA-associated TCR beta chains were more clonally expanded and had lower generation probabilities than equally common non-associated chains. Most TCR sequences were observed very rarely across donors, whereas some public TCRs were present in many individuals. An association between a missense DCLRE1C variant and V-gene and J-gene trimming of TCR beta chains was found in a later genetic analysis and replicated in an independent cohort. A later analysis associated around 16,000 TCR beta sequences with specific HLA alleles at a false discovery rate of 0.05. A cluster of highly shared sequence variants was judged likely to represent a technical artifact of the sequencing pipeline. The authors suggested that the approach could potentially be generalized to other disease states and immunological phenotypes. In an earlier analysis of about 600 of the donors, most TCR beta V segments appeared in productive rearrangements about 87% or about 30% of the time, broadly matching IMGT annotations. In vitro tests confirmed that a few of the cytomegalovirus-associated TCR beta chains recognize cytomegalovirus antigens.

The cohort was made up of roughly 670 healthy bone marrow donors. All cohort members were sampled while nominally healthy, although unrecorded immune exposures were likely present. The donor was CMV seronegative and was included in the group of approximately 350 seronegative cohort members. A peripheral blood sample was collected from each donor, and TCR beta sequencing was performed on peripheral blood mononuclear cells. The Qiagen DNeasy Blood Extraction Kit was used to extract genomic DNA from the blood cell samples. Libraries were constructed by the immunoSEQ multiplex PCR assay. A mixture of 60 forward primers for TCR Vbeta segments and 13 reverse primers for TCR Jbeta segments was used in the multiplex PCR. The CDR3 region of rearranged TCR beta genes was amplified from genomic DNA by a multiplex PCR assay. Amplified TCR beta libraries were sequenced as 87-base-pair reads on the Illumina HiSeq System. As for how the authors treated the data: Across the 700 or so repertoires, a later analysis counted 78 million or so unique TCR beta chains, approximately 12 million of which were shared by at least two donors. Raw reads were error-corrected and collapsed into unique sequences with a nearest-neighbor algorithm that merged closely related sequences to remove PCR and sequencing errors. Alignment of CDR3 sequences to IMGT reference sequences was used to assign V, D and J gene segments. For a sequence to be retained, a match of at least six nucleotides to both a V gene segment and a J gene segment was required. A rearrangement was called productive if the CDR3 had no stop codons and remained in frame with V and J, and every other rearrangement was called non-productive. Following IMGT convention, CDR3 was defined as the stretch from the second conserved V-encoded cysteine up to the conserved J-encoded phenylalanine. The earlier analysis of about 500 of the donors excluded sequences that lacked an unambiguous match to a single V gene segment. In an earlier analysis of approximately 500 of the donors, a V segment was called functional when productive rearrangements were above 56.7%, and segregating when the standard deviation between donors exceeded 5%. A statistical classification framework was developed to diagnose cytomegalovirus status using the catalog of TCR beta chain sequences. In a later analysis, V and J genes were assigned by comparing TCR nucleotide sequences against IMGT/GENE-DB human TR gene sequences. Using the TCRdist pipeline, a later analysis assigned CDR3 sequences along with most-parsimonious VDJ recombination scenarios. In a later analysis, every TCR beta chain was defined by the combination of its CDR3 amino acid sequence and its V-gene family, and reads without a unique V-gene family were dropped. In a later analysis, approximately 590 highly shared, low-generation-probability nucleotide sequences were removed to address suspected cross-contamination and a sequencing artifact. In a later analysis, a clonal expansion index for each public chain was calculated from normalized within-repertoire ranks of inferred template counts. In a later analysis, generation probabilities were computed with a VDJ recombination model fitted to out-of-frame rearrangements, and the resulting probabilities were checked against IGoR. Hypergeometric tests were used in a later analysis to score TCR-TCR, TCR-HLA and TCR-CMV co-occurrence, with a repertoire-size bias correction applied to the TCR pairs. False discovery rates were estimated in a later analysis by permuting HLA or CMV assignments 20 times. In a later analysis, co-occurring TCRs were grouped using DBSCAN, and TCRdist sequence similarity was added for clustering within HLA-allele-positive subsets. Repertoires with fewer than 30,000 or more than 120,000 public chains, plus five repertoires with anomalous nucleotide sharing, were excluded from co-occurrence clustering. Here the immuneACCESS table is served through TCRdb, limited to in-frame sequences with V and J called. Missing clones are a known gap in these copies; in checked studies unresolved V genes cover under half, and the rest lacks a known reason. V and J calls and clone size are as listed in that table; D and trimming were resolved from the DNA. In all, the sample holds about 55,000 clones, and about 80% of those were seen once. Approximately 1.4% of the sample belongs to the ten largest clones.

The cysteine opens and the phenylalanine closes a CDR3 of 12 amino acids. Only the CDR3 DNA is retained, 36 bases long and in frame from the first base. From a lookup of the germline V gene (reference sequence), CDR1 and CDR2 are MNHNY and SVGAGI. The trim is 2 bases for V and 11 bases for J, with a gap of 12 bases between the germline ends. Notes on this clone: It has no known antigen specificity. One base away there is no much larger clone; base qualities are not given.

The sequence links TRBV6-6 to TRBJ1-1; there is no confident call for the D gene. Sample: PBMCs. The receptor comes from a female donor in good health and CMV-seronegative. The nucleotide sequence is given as TGTGCCAGCAGTTACGAGGGAGAGAGGGCTTTCTTT. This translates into CASSYEGERAFF.